Included here is one T cell receptor (beta chain) sequence, with context. Its antigen is currently unknown. The junction departs from germline at one end; a sequencing error may be responsible. Produced via immunoSEQ multiplex PCR; TCRdb's table is partial and in-frame only. Altogether 66,000 or so clones are present, approximately 82% being singletons, with the ten largest covering approximately 0.56%. The entry originates in a study of OX40 agonist ivuxolimab in advanced cancers. At the level of the study: Therapy given before enrollment (anti-PD-1, anti-PD-L1 or anti-CTLA-4) was allowed, and under 45% had some. Study-wide findings and caveats: More expanded clones were found, on average, in CD8+ than in CD4+ T cells. The investigators did not determine what antigen specificity the expanded peripheral T cells had.

Blood samples were obtained at baseline, cycle 4 day 1, and cycle 7 day 1. The CDR3 contains 18 residues. Germline loops: CDR1 LGHNA, CDR2 YNFKEQ. The rearrangement joins TRBV4-2 to TRBJ2-7, with TRBD2 matching over 11 bases. The origin of this receptor is an adult with an advanced solid tumor such as melanoma, head and neck, liver or kidney cancer. This material consisted of CD4+ or CD8+ T cells sorted from blood, taken in a trial of the OX40 agonist ivuxolimab. In nucleotides, the CDR3 is TGTGCCAGCAGCCAAGGTATAACTAGCGGGAGTGTGGTCTACGAGCGGTACTTC. Translation: CASSQGITSGSVVYERYF.